Presented here are 24 T cell receptor beta chains from one specimen sequenced in a study of blood T cell repertoires in COVID-19. TCRdb's copy holds only in-frame clones and misses some; the assay was immunoSEQ multiplex PCR. The profile covers about 140,000 clones, with 84% appearing a single time and about 7% taken by the ten largest. Sequencing was performed on peripheral blood. The origin of the receptors is a human donor in a cohort sampled during active COVID-19.

The chain combines TRBV28 with TRBJ2-5; possibly TRBD1 for D (6 bases). The germline V gene encodes CDR1 MDHEN and CDR2 SYDVKM. The CDR3 length is 11 residues. V lost 10 bases and J lost 7, with 13 bases in between. In DNA form, the CDR3 reads TGTGCCACCGGGACAATTGGGACCCAGTACTTC. Translating it yields CATGTIGTQYF.

The V and J genes are TRBV21-1 and TRBJ2-3; the table calls TRBD2, which could not be checked here. TRBV21-1 is noted as a pseudogene. This CDR3 contains 18 residues. The CDR3 loop is CASSRSSGGLRPTDTQYF. DNA of the CDR3: TGTGCCAGCAGCAGATCTAGCGGGGGGCTTCGGCCCACAGATACGCAGTATTTT.

The chain uses TRBV7-3 and TRBJ2-2; 8 bases line up with TRBD2. CDR1 SGHTA and CDR2 FQGTGA come from the germline V gene. V trimming: 5 bases; J trimming: 6 bases; junction bases outside the gene matches: 14. The length of the CDR3 is 17 residues. The DNA of the CDR3 is TGTGCCAGCAGCCATAACTTCCAGCGGGGGCTTGCCGGGGAGCTGTTTTTT. Protein: CASSHNFQRGLAGELFF.

This clone was detected only once. The CDR3 loop is CASSTHRGPYNEQFF. For the CDR3, the DNA is TGTGCCAGCAGCACCCACAGGGGGCCCTACAATGAGCAGTTCTTC. The chain recombines TRBV21-1 with TRBJ2-1; TRBD1 is the table's D call and was not checked against the DNA. TRBV21-1 is recorded as a pseudogene. The length of the CDR3 is 15 residues.

The chain recombines TRBV7-5 with TRBJ2-4; the table's D call of TRBD1 was not tested on the DNA. TRBV7-5 represents a pseudogene. The CDR3 totals 17 residues. The CDR3 sequence is CARIRRDITLAKNIQYF. The CDR3 region has the DNA TGTGCCAGAATTCGCCGGGACATTACCTTAGCCAAAAACATTCAGTACTTC.

The V and J genes are TRBV5-6 and TRBJ2-1, with 8 bases aligning to TRBD2. J was trimmed by 3 bases and V by 4 bases; bases with no gene match: 9. The V gene's germline CDR1 is SGHDT and CDR2 YYEEEE. This CDR3 has 16 residues. The chain's CDR3 is CASSPPGGVGYNEQFF. As DNA, the CDR3 is TGTGCCAGCAGCCCCCCGGGGGGGGTCGGCTACAATGAGCAGTTCTTC.

This clone has a single count. One end of the junction varies from germline; a read error may be responsible. The chain recombines TRBV6-5 with TRBJ1-1; D gene ambiguous. CDR1 is MNHEY and CDR2 is SVGAGI in the germline V gene. This CDR3 is 13 amino acids long. In DNA, the CDR3 is TGTGCTAGCAGGAGGGCCGAATATGGTGAAGCTTTCTTT. Translation gives CASRRAEYGEAFF.

The V and J genes are TRBV7-9 and TRBJ2-1; 10 bases are shared with TRBD2. From germline, CDR1 is SEHNR and CDR2 FQNEAQ (reference sequence). The J segment lost 7 bases and the V segment lost 1 base, leaving 4 bases of the junction unmatched. This CDR3 has 15 amino acids. The CDR3 DNA is TGTGCCAGCAGCTTAGGAACTAGCGGGGTAAATGAGCAGTTCTTC. This gives the protein CASSLGTSGVNEQFF.

CDR3 protein: CASSLQGTDTQYF. CDR3 coding DNA: TGTGCCAGCAGCTTGCAGGGTACAGATACGCAGTATTTT. The V gene is TRBV7-3, the J gene TRBJ2-3; TRBD1 might be the D (5 bases). CDR1 SGHTA and CDR2 FQGTGA come from the germline V gene. This CDR3 region has 13 residues. V shed 3 bases and J shed 3 bases, with 7 bases lying between them.

To note about this clone: Other DNA sequences in this sample translate to the same CDR3. This rearrangement joins TRBV5-1 to TRBJ2-3; D might be TRBD2 (6 bases). There are 15 residues in the CDR3. Trimming took off 0 bases at V and 1 base at J, with 9 bases between the two ends. The germline CDR1 and CDR2 sequences are SGHRS and YFSETQ. The CDR3, as DNA: TGCGCCAGCAGCTTGGTTCCTAGCGGCACAGATACGCAGTATTTT. Translation gives CASSLVPSGTDTQYF.

This chain links TRBV6-5 with TRBJ2-5; 8 bases fit TRBD1. Trimming took 5 bases from V and 4 from J; bases not matched to a gene: 9. Germline values: CDR1 MNHEY, CDR2 SVGAGI. This CDR3 contains 15 residues. The CDR3 protein is CASSPRTGNLETQYF. The CDR3 DNA is TGTGCCAGCAGTCCGAGGACAGGGAACCTAGAGACCCAGTACTTC.

This chain joins TRBV30 and TRBJ1-2; a weak D match, TRBD1 (6 bases). Trimming removed 5 bases from V and 0 bases from J, with 10 bases in between. The CDR3 length is 13 residues. CDR1 GTSNPN and CDR2 SVGIG come from the germline V gene (reference sequence). The CDR3 is CAWETGTNYGYTF. The CDR3 DNA is TGTGCCTGGGAGACAGGTACTAACTATGGCTACACCTTC.

The chain uses TRBV19 and TRBJ2-1; a possible D gene is TRBD2 (6 bases). Germline CDR1 reads LNHDA; CDR2 reads SQIVND (reference sequence). The CDR3 length is 13 residues. With 9 bases removed from V and 5 bases from J, the gap between germline ends came to 14 bases. The CDR3 loop is CASRDSHNNEQFF. Written as DNA, the CDR3 is TGTGCCAGCCGGGACTCGCACAACAATGAGCAGTTCTTC.

About this clone itself: The germline gene is not matched at one end of the junction; a read error may be the cause. V is TRBV7-7 and J is TRBJ1-5; 7 positions match TRBD1. The CDR3 spans 17 residues. Germline CDR1 is SSHAT and CDR2 is FNYEAQ (reference sequence). CDR3 sequence reads: CASSLGLLNRGWLPQHF. CDR3 sequence (DNA): TGTGCTAGCAGCTTAGGTCTACTCAACAGGGGCTGGTTGCCCCAGCATTTT.

This clone was seen a handful of times. CDR3 nucleotide sequence: TGTGCCAGCTCAGCGGGGACAGGGGGAATGAACACTGAAGCTTTCTTT. Translating it yields CASSAGTGGMNTEAFF. V gene TRBV18 combines with J gene TRBJ1-1; 11 bases are shared with TRBD1. V was clipped by 5 bases and J by 0 bases; unmatched bases: 5. Per the germline V gene, CDR1 is KGHSH and CDR2 is LQKENI. The CDR3 runs 16 residues.

In this sample, this clone turned up a few times. V usage is TRBV7-2 and J usage is TRBJ2-4, with 8 bases aligning to TRBD2. This CDR3 has 14 amino acids. Per the germline V gene, CDR1 is SGHTA and CDR2 is FQGNSA. The V and J ends lost 4 bases and 2 bases, in that order; junction bases with no gene match: 1. CDR3 amino acids: CASSSGGSKNIQYF. CDR3 in DNA: TGTGCCAGCAGCTCGGGGGGGTCCAAAAACATTCAGTACTTC.

The genes are TRBV5-1 and TRBJ2-5; 9 bases agree with TRBD1. Germline V gives CDR1 SGHRS, CDR2 YFSETQ. The CDR3 totals 16 residues. J gave up 5 bases and V 3 bases, and 11 bases lay outside the gene matches. In nucleotides, the CDR3 is TGCGCCAGCAGCTCAAACCTGGGACAGGGAGTGGAGACCCAGTACTTC. Translating it yields CASSSNLGQGVETQYF.

The chain is built from TRBV5-1 and TRBJ1-4; 7 positions match TRBD1. Trimming cost V 6 bases and J 8 bases; bases outside gene matches: 13. The CDR3 runs 15 residues. The germline V gene has CDR1 SGHRS and CDR2 YFSETQ. DNA for the CDR3: TGCGCCAGCACCCCCGCAAGGGGGCCTGGGGAAAAACTGTTTTTT. Its protein product is CASTPARGPGEKLFF.

This clone was observed a single time. The V call is TRBV3-1 (or the pseudogene TRBV3-2), the J call TRBJ2-5; a weak D match, TRBD1 (6 bases). The CDR3 loop spans 15 amino acids. Per the germline V gene, CDR1 is LGHDT and CDR2 is YNNKEL (reference sequence). V was cut by 6 bases and J by 5 bases, with 19 bases left in between. CDR3 residues: CASRGPQGRGETQYF. The DNA for the CDR3 is TGTGCCAGCAGAGGACCGCAGGGGCGAGGGGAGACCCAGTACTTC.

The chain joins TRBV19 to TRBJ1-2, with D tentatively TRBD1 (6 bases). The CDR3 has 16 residues. V was trimmed by 6 bases and J by 4 bases, leaving 21 bases between them. Per germline, CDR1 LNHDA and CDR2 SQIVND (reference sequence). DNA for the CDR3: TGTGCCAGTAGGGGACAAGGGGCAGGGGATAGCTATGGCTACACCTTC. Its protein is CASRGQGAGDSYGYTF.

This clone appeared a single time. The V call is TRBV12-3 or TRBV12-4, the J call TRBJ1-2; possibly TRBD1 for D (6 bases). Deletions cut 9 bases from V and 8 bases from J, with 19 bases between. This CDR3 region has 13 residues. Here the CDR3 reads CASRQNRDRGYTF. For the CDR3, the DNA is TGTGCCAGTAGACAAAACAGGGATCGAGGCTACACCTTC.

The gene calls are TRBV10-3 and TRBJ1-2, with TRBD1 as a possible D gene (6 bases). The germline gives CDR1 ENHRY, CDR2 SYGVKD. V dropped 7 bases and J dropped 4 bases, with 13 bases sitting between them. The CDR3 has 13 residues. The CDR3: CAITVQGTYGYTF. CDR3 in DNA: TGTGCCATCACCGTACAGGGTACCTATGGCTACACCTTC.

V and J are TRBV4-3 and TRBJ2-3; D may be TRBD1 (5 bases). This CDR3 has 15 amino acids. Trimming left V 4 bases short and J 3 bases short, with 14 bases between. The germline gives CDR1 LGHNA, CDR2 YSLEER. The CDR3 protein is CASSLTGSGTDTQYF. CDR3 nucleotides: TGCGCCAGCAGCCTGACTGGGTCAGGGACAGATACGCAGTATTTT.

The chain has TRBV29-1 and TRBJ1-2, with D maybe TRBD1 (5 bases). CDR1 is SQVTM, CDR2 ANQGSEA, per germline. Trimming removed 6 bases from V and 1 base from J, with 9 bases in between. There are 12 residues in the CDR3. The chain's CDR3 is CSVSTVNYGYTF. In DNA, the CDR3 is TGCAGCGTGTCGACAGTTAACTATGGCTACACCTTC.